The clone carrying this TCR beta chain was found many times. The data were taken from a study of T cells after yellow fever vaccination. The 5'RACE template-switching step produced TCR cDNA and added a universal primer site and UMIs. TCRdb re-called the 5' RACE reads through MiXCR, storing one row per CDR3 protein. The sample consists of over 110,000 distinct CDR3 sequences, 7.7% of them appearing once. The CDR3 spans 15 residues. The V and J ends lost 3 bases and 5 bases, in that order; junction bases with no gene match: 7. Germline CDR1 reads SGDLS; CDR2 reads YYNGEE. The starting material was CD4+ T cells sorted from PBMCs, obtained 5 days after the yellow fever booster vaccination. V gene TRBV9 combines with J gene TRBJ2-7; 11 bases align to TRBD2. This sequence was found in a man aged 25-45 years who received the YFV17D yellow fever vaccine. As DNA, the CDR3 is TGTGCCAGCAGCGGGTTACTAGCGGGAGTCCACGAGCAGTACTTC. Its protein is CASSGLLAGVHEQYF.